This T cell receptor (beta chain) was sequenced during a study of monozygotic twins with inflammatory bowel disease. Whole-study findings and limits: TCRbeta inverse Simpson diversity was decreased in IBD patients versus healthy co-twins.

No T cells were sorted before total RNA was taken from whole blood. As for this clonotype: Its antigen is currently unknown.

There are 15 residues in the CDR3. Germline CDR1 is MNHEY and CDR2 is SVGAGI. Eight separate reactions per sample served to make cDNA. Reanalyzing the 5' RACE reads, TCRdb keeps one entry per CDR3 protein, without DNA. This table lists about 160,000 distinct CDR3 sequences. Sequenced input: blood. V and J are TRBV6-5 and TRBJ1-3; checking the TCRdb D call of TRBD1 is not possible without DNA. The source is a human donor with ulcerative colitis or Crohn's disease, or a healthy co-twin of an affected twin (not recorded which). CDR3 amino acids: CASSYSGTTGNTIYF.